This T cell receptor (beta chain) was observed in a study of blood T cell repertoires in COVID-19. On the study more broadly: Specimens from acute and convalescent COVID-19 originated in the United States, Italy and Spain.

The study assigned cohorts using participant-reported clinical history. Recovered Cohort 3 donors showed two negative PCRs, clearance, or symptom resolution. Under the authors' procedure: Amplification of reference gene primers was used by the study to estimate nucleated cell counts. TCRdb keeps only in-frame clones here, not all; method: immunoSEQ multiplex PCR. The V and J calls and clone size are taken from that table; D and trimming were inferred from the DNA. The data hold under 350,000 clones, with approximately 86% observed a single time. Sequencing was done on a sample of PBMCs or T cells enriched from blood (not recorded which). This TCR came from a young woman who had recovered from COVID-19.

CDR3 DNA sequence: TGCAGCGTTGAAGGAGGGACAGGGGCGGGGTATGAGCAGTTCTTC. Its protein is CSVEGGTGAGYEQFF. The chain couples TRBV29-1 to TRBJ2-1, with TRBD1 matching over 10 bases. CDR3 length: 15 residues. CDR1 is SQVTM and CDR2 is ANQGSEA in the germline V gene. V lost 1 base and J lost 8; bases outside the gene matches: 8.